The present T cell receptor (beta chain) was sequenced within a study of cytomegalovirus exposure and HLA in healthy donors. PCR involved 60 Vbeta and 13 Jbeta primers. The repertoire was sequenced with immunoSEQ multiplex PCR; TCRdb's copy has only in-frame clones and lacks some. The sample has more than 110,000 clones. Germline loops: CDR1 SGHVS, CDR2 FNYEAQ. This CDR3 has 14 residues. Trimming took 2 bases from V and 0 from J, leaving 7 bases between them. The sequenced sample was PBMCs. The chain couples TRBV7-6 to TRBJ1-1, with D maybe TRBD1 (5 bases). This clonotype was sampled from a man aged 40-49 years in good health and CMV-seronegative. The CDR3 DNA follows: TGTGCCAGCAGCTTAAAGACAGTGAACACTGAAGCTTTCTTT. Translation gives CASSLKTVNTEAFF.